These 4 T cell receptor beta chains were all obtained from the same sample, sequenced in a study of cytomegalovirus exposure and HLA in healthy donors. The PCR contained 60 Vbeta and 13 Jbeta primers. Profiling relied on immunoSEQ multiplex PCR, and the TCRdb table lists in-frame clones only, not all of them. The sample lists about 250,000 clones, about 66% seen once, with around 2.3% in the top ten. Sequencing was done on a sample of PBMCs. Receptor source: a female donor in good health and CMV-seronegative.

The chain has TRBV6-5 and TRBJ1-1, with unresolved D. V was pared by 0 bases and J by 3 bases, with 5 bases between. Per the germline V gene, CDR1 is MNHEY and CDR2 is SVGAGI. The CDR3 loop spans 13 amino acids. The CDR3 DNA follows: TGTGCCAGCAGTTACTCCCAGTACACTGAAGCTTTCTTT. Its protein product is CASSYSQYTEAFF.

This clone showed up just a few times. V is TRBV15 and J is TRBJ2-1, with unresolved D. The V end lost 0 bases, the J end lost 7 bases, and 10 bases lay between the germline ends. The germline V gene encodes CDR1 LNHNV and CDR2 YYDKDF (reference sequence). The CDR3 is 14 amino acids. The CDR3 DNA is TGTGCCACCAGCAGAGAAACCCCCCGGAATGAGCAGTTCTTC. This codes for CATSRETPRNEQFF.

The chain recombines TRBV11-3 with TRBJ2-1, with a tentative D call TRBD2 (6 bases). This CDR3 comprises 14 residues. Germline V lookup: CDR1 SGHNT, CDR2 YENEEA. V shed 0 bases and J shed 6 bases, with 9 bases lying between them. The chain's CDR3 is CASSLDFGGNEQFF. CDR3 bases: TGTGCCAGCAGCTTAGATTTCGGGGGCAATGAGCAGTTCTTC.

The chain links TRBV6-5 to TRBJ2-1, with 11 bases aligning to TRBD1. CDR1 and CDR2 (germline): MNHEY, SVGAGI. Trimming took 4 bases from V and 9 from J; bases not matched to a gene: 11. The CDR3 runs 16 residues. This CDR3 reads CASSFLGTGGRGEQFF. DNA for the CDR3: TGTGCCAGCAGTTTCCTGGGGACAGGGGGTAGAGGTGAGCAGTTCTTC.